What follows are 26 T cell receptor beta chains derived from one specimen sequenced in a study of post-analysis software for immune sequencing data. Overall study findings and caveats: There were a few TRBV segments more frequent in patients than controls, and TRBV5-6, TRBV5-1 and TRBV20-1 were among them.

The antigens for these receptors are not known. Incorporated into the TCR beta cDNA libraries were unique molecular identifiers, which served to reduce PCR and sequencing biases. TCRdb independently ran MiXCR on the PCR reads; one entry per CDR3 protein. Found here are some 890,000 distinct CDR3 sequences, about 53% of them singletons; the top ten hold approximately 4.3%. Sequenced input: blood. The receptors originated from a girl under 18 with multiple sclerosis.

This clonotype was counted a few times. The chain has TRBV6-1 and TRBJ2-5, with 9 bases identical to TRBD1. Germline values: CDR1 MNHNS, CDR2 SASEGT. The CDR3 is 16 residues long. V was clipped by 4 bases and J by 11 bases; unmatched bases: 17. The CDR3, as DNA: TGTGCCAGCAGTGGCCTGCCGGGACAGGGTTCTCAGGAGCAGTACTTC. It translates to CASSGLPGQGSQEQYF.

The chain has TRBV20-1 and TRBJ2-3; TRBD1 aligns across 7 bases. The CDR3 totals 11 residues. The V gene end was trimmed by 8 bases and the J gene end by 2 bases; junction bases not matched to a gene: 1. From germline, CDR1 is DFQATT and CDR2 SNEGSKA (reference sequence). Written as DNA, the CDR3 is TGCAGTACAGGGGACACAGATACGCAGTATTTT. Translated: CSTGDTDTQYF.

This chain connects TRBV6-5 to TRBJ2-6; D gene unclear. The V end lost 7 bases, the J end lost 4 bases, and 11 bases lay between the germline ends. This CDR3 contains 14 residues. Germline values: CDR1 MNHEY, CDR2 SVGAGI. CDR3 bases: TGTGCCAGCACCGTAACCTTAGGGGCCAACGTCCTGACTTTC. Amino acid sequence: CASTVTLGANVLTF.

The J gene is TRBJ1-2, the V gene TRBV5-1; 7 nucleotides line up with TRBD1. CDR1 and CDR2 from the germline V gene are SGHRS and YFSETQ. Germline trimming cut 3 bases from V and 5 bases from J; bases unmatched to any gene: 7. This CDR3 comprises 14 residues. The CDR3, as DNA: TGCGCCAGCAGCTGGGGGGACAGCGATTATGGCTACACCTTC. Amino acids: CASSWGDSDYGYTF.

The chain employs TRBV7-9 and TRBJ2-1, with D unresolved. Germline lookup yields CDR1 SEHNR and CDR2 FQNEAQ (reference sequence). The CDR3 length is 15 residues. Trimming left V 2 bases short and J 7 bases short, with 15 bases between. The CDR3 DNA sequence: TGTGCCAGCAGCTTACTTACTGTACGGCGTAATGAGCAGTTCTTC. Its protein is CASSLLTVRRNEQFF.

A few counts support this clonotype. The genes are TRBV5-1 and TRBJ2-1, with 7 bases that match TRBD2. This CDR3 has 15 residues. The V gene end was trimmed by 0 bases and the J gene end by 6 bases; junction bases not matched to a gene: 6. From germline, CDR1 is SGHRS and CDR2 YFSETQ. The CDR3 DNA follows: TGCGCCAGCAGCTTGGGGAGACTAGCATTCAATGAGCAGTTCTTC. This sequence encodes CASSLGRLAFNEQFF.

The chain joins TRBV11-2 to TRBJ2-1, with 14 positions matching TRBD2. TRBJ2-7 explains the end of the DNA better; the J call may be wrong. The CDR3 has 19 amino acids. Germline-derived CDR1 and CDR2 are SGHAT and FQNNGV. Written as DNA, the CDR3 is TGTGCCAGCAGCTTAGAGGGACTAGCGGGAGTGGTTGCCTACAATGAGCAGTACTTC. It specifies CASSLEGLAGVVAYNEQYF.

The CDR3 protein is CASSVERGPVYGYTF. CDR3 DNA sequence: TGTGCCAGCAGCGTAGAAAGGGGACCCGTCTATGGCTACACCTTC. The V and J genes are TRBV9 and TRBJ1-2; tentatively, D is TRBD1 (5 bases). The germline V gene has CDR1 SGDLS and CDR2 YYNGEE. The V and J ends lost 0 bases and 4 bases respectively, with 13 bases between them. The CDR3 spans 15 residues.

The sample holds a few counts of this clonotype. The chain couples TRBV7-6 to TRBJ1-1; the D gene is possibly TRBD1 (5 bases). The CDR3 sequence is 15 residues long. V was clipped by 1 base and J by 6 bases, with 15 bases between them. Germline V lookup: CDR1 SGHVS, CDR2 FNYEAQ. The CDR3 loop is CASSLERGVGSEAFF. As DNA, the CDR3 is TGTGCCAGCAGCTTAGAGCGGGGGGTGGGATCTGAAGCTTTCTTT.

The chain has TRBV24-1 and TRBJ2-1, with 14 bases fitting TRBD2. Trimming cost V 5 bases and J 10 bases; bases outside gene matches: 6. The CDR3 loop spans 15 amino acids. CDR1 and CDR2 from the germline V gene are KGHDR and SFDVKD. The CDR3 DNA follows: TGTGCCACCAGTGCCGGGACTAGCGGGGGTCGCGAGCAGTTCTTC. The encoded protein is CATSAGTSGGREQFF.

V usage is TRBV5-1 and J usage is TRBJ2-4; 8 nucleotides match TRBD1. Germline CDR1 SGHRS, CDR2 YFSETQ. The CDR3 extends over 14 amino acids. Trimming removed 4 bases from V and 7 bases from J; junction bases left unmatched: 7. CDR3 nucleotides: TGCGCCAGCAGCATAGGGACAGGCATGAACATTCAGTACTTC. This codes for CASSIGTGMNIQYF.

The rearrangement links TRBV2 to TRBJ1-2, with D possibly matching TRBD1 (6 bases). From germline, CDR1 is SNHLY and CDR2 FYNNEI. Trimming stripped 6 bases from V and 7 bases from J, with 21 bases between. CDR3 length equals 15 residues. The CDR3 is CASSETRGQGTGYTF. The CDR3 nucleotides are TGTGCCAGCAGCGAGACTCGAGGGCAGGGGACTGGCTACACCTTC.

This clonotype was counted a few times. The gene calls are TRBV7-9 and TRBJ1-2, with D hard to call. This CDR3 contains 17 residues. Trimming took off 4 bases at V and 1 base at J, with 19 bases between the two ends. From germline, CDR1 is SEHNR and CDR2 FQNEAQ (reference sequence). CDR3 DNA sequence: TGTGCCAGCAGCTCCCCGTGGGCCATGAGCAATAACTATGGCTACACCTTC. Its protein is CASSSPWAMSNNYGYTF.

In its sample, this clonotype was seen a few times. The V gene is TRBV6-6, the J gene TRBJ1-2; TRBD1 agrees at 8 bases. The germline CDR1 and CDR2 sequences are MNHNY and SVGAGI (reference sequence). V lost 7 bases to trimming and J lost 4 bases; unmatched junction nucleotides: 8. This CDR3 contains 14 residues. The CDR3 nucleotides read TGTGCCAGCAAGGCCGGAGGACAGGGCTATGGCTACACCTTC. Protein: CASKAGGQGYGYTF.

The V and J genes are TRBV12-3 or TRBV12-4 and TRBJ2-7; unclear D gene. CDR3 length: 13 amino acids. V lost 6 bases and J 1 base, leaving 10 bases between the germline ends. CDR3 sequence (DNA): TGTGCCAGCAGGCTTATTGGGTCCTACGAGCAGTACTTC. It is translated as CASRLIGSYEQYF.

The V gene is TRBV20-1, the J gene TRBJ2-7; 8 nucleotides match TRBD1. Per the germline V gene, CDR1 is DFQATT and CDR2 is SNEGSKA (reference sequence). J was trimmed by 4 bases and V by 3 bases; bases with no gene match: 11. The CDR3 consists of 15 residues. The CDR3 DNA follows: TGCAGTGCTAGTAAGTTTGGGACAGGCCAATACGAGCAGTACTTC. It specifies CSASKFGTGQYEQYF.

The rearrangement uses TRBV29-1 and TRBJ2-5, with TRBD1 matching over 7 bases. The germline CDR1 and CDR2 sequences are SQVTM and ANQGSEA. Trimming cost V 4 bases and J 2 bases; bases outside gene matches: 4. The CDR3 has 13 amino acids. As DNA, the CDR3 is TGCAGCGTTGGACAGGGCGGACAAGAGACCCAGTACTTC. Translating it yields CSVGQGGQETQYF.

This clonotype is a singleton in its sample. The J gene is TRBJ2-3, the V gene TRBV3-1; no reliable D call. Trimming cost V 4 bases and J 4 bases, with 12 bases left between them. Germline V lookup: CDR1 LGHDT, CDR2 YNNKEL (reference sequence). This CDR3 contains 14 residues. The CDR3 DNA reads as TGTGCCAGCAGCCTACCGACCCGTGCAGATACGCAGTATTTT. Its protein is CASSLPTRADTQYF.

The chain recombines TRBV5-6 with TRBJ2-1; 11 nucleotides agree with TRBD2. Looked up from germline, CDR1 is SGHDT and CDR2 is YYEEEE. V dropped 4 bases and J dropped 7; count of bases not matched to a gene: 10. The CDR3 runs to 16 residues. CDR3 sequence: CASSIPGLADVNEQFF. Here the CDR3 DNA reads TGTGCCAGCAGCATACCGGGACTAGCGGATGTGAATGAGCAGTTCTTC.

This sequence joins TRBV6-5 and TRBJ1-2; possibly TRBD1 for D (6 bases). The CDR3 has 13 amino acids. Germline CDR1 reads MNHEY; CDR2 reads SVGAGI. V gave up 2 bases and J gave up 4 bases, with 8 bases separating them. CDR3 DNA sequence: TGTGCCAGCAGTTACGGGACACGCTATGGCTACACCTTC. Protein product: CASSYGTRYGYTF.

A few counts support this clonotype. The rearrangement uses TRBV29-1 and TRBJ2-3, with 11 bases that match TRBD2. The CDR3 spans 15 residues. Germline CDR1 SQVTM, CDR2 ANQGSEA. Trimming took 7 bases from V and 1 from J; bases not matched to a gene: 7. The CDR3 DNA sequence: TGCAGCGCAGCCGGACTAGCGGGTCGCACAGATACGCAGTATTTT. It yields the protein CSAAGLAGRTDTQYF.

A few counts support this clonotype. The chain has TRBV5-1 and TRBJ1-4, with unresolved D. V lost 5 bases and J lost 7, with 12 bases in between. Germline V gene sequence: CDR1 SGHRS, CDR2 YFSETQ. This CDR3 spans 13 amino acids. CDR3 region: CASRRLDFEKLFF. The DNA for the CDR3 is TGCGCCAGCAGGCGATTAGATTTTGAAAAACTGTTTTTT.

The V and J genes are TRBV6-5 and TRBJ1-2; TRBD1 matches 7 bases. CDR1 and CDR2 from the germline V gene are MNHEY and SVGAGI. Trimming took 6 bases from V and 3 from J; bases not matched to a gene: 10. The CDR3 is 15 amino acids. This CDR3 reads CASSDQDRVYYGYTF. In nucleotides, the CDR3 is TGTGCCAGCAGCGATCAAGACAGGGTCTACTATGGCTACACCTTC.

The chain recombines TRBV5-1 with TRBJ2-7, with 8 positions matching TRBD2. Trimming removed 0 bases from V and 3 bases from J; junction bases left unmatched: 5. The CDR3 is 15 amino acids. Germline CDR1 and CDR2: SGHRS and YFSETQ. CDR3 in DNA: TGCGCCAGCAGCTTGGAGACTAGCGATTTCTACGAGCAGTACTTC. Translated: CASSLETSDFYEQYF.

The chain employs TRBV20-1 and TRBJ1-1; a weak D match, TRBD1 (5 bases). CDR1 DFQATT and CDR2 SNEGSKA come from the germline V gene (reference sequence). Trimming left V 3 bases short and J 7 bases short, with 12 bases between. There are 12 residues in the CDR3. CDR3 coding DNA: TGCAGTGCTAGTAGGGGCCCGTTTGAAGCTTTCTTT. It specifies CSASRGPFEAFF.

The V call is TRBV29-1, the J call TRBJ1-5; TRBD1 aligns across 7 bases. Germline-derived CDR1 and CDR2 are SQVTM and ANQGSEA. This CDR3 region has 14 residues. The J segment lost 3 bases and the V segment lost 4 bases, leaving 6 bases of the junction unmatched. In DNA form, the CDR3 reads TGCAGCGTTGGGGGGGGGACAGTCAATCAGCCCCAGCATTTT. It specifies CSVGGGTVNQPQHF.